Each of the 14 T cell receptor beta chains below was sequenced from the same sample in a study of T cell changes during pregnancy in multiple sclerosis (dated by TCRdb to between 2018 and 2021). Receptors were amplified or captured by the immunoSEQ multiplex PCR assay. What TCRdb holds here is the immuneACCESS table cut down to in-frame rearrangements. Part of the clones is not present; checked against another copy, under half of the missing clones reflect an unresolved V gene, and the others are unexplained. A total of approximately 130,000 clones appear in this sample, 90% to 96% of them only once. The ten largest make up less than 0.55% of the sample. Sequences were derived from peripheral blood, sampled after pregnancy. The receptor set was obtained from a female donor with multiple sclerosis, enrolled in a pregnancy study.

The chain links TRBV6-4 to TRBJ2-1; 11 bases line up with TRBD2. Germline CDR1 reads MRHNA; CDR2 reads SNTAGT. There are 17 residues in the CDR3. Unmatched junction bases numbered 8, after V lost 0 bases and J lost 7 bases. The CDR3 sequence: CASSDSPGLAGGNEQFF. The CDR3 nucleotides read TGTGCCAGCAGTGACTCCCCTGGGCTAGCGGGAGGAAATGAGCAGTTCTTC.

The chain employs TRBV19 and TRBJ2-1; 10 bases match TRBD2. V lost 8 bases and J lost 13; bases outside the gene matches: 5. Per germline, CDR1 LNHDA and CDR2 SQIVND (reference sequence). The CDR3 contains 11 residues. The DNA for the CDR3 is TGTGCCAGTGCAGGGACTAGCGTACAGTTCTTC. It is translated as CASAGTSVQFF. Filled out from reference TRBV19 and TRBJ2-1, the complete variable domain reads DGGITQSPKYLFRKEGQNVTLSCEQNLNHDAMYWYRQDPGQGLRLIYYSQIVNDFQKGDIAEGYSVSREKKESFPLTVTSAQKNPTAFYLCASAGTSVQFFGPGTRLTVL.

The chain couples TRBV5-1 to TRBJ1-4, with D possibly being TRBD1 (5 bases). The CDR3 sequence is 16 residues long. The V gene lost 0 bases and the J gene lost 3 bases, with 12 bases spanning the gap. Looked up from germline, CDR1 is SGHRS and CDR2 is YFSETQ. The CDR3 nucleotides read TGCGCCAGCAGCTTGGAACCGATCAGGGCTAATGAAAAACTGTTTTTT. Translated: CASSLEPIRANEKLFF.

This clone was observed a single time. One junction end disagrees with the germline gene, perhaps due to a read error. The chain employs TRBV7-7 and TRBJ2-3; 15 bases map to TRBD2. The CDR3 is made up of 17 amino acids. Germline V lookup: CDR1 SSHAT, CDR2 FNYEAQ (reference sequence). The CDR3 region has the DNA TGTGCTAGCAGCCCAGGGACTAGCGGGAGGCCCCCAGATACGCAGTATTTT. Protein sequence: CASSPGTSGRPPDTQYF.

The chain carries TRBV7-6 and TRBJ1-2; tentatively, D is TRBD1 (5 bases). Germline CDR1 is SGHVS and CDR2 is FNYEAQ. Trimming removed 5 bases at V and 6 bases at J, with 19 bases between. The CDR3 loop spans 15 amino acids. The CDR3, as DNA: TGTGCCAGCAGCCCGAAGGAGGGGAGTACTGATGGCTACACCTTC. Amino acids: CASSPKEGSTDGYTF. The whole variable domain, remainder taken from reference TRBV7-6 and TRBJ1-2, is GAGVSQSPRYKVTKRGQDVALRCDPISGHVSLYWYRQALGQGPEFLTYFNYEAQQDKSGLPNDRFSAERPEGSISTLTIQRTEQRDSAMYRCASSPKEGSTDGYTFGSGTRLTVV.

The chain has TRBV5-1 and TRBJ2-3, with 10 bases aligning to TRBD2. The CDR3 loop spans 15 amino acids. Germline CDR1 and CDR2: SGHRS and YFSETQ. The trim removed 2 bases at V and 3 bases at J, leaving 3 bases unmatched. The chain's CDR3 is CASSLTSGKTDTQYF. CDR3 sequence (DNA): TGCGCCAGCAGCTTAACTAGCGGGAAGACAGATACGCAGTATTTT.

V gene TRBV7-6 combines with J gene TRBJ2-4, with 9 nucleotides matching TRBD1. The germline V gene has CDR1 SGHVS and CDR2 FNYEAQ. Losses at the gene ends were 3 bases for V and 6 bases for J; bases not matched to a gene: 3. CDR3 size: 14 residues. The CDR3 loop is CASSLGQGINIQYF. In nucleotides, the CDR3 is TGTGCCAGCAGCTTGGGACAGGGAATAAACATTCAGTACTTC.

This clone has more than one count but fewer than ten. The chain uses TRBV7-8 and TRBJ2-6; 9 positions match TRBD1. The CDR3 spans 17 residues. The germline CDR1 and CDR2 sequences are SGHVS and FQNEAQ. V shed 5 bases and J 1 base; nucleotides not matched to a gene: 6. The CDR3 here is CASSLRDRVSGANVLTF. DNA of the CDR3: TGTGCCAGCAGCCTCCGGGACAGGGTGTCTGGGGCCAACGTCCTGACTTTC.

The chain couples TRBV10-3 to TRBJ2-5, with D possibly being TRBD1 (6 bases). V was shortened by 10 bases and J by 0 bases, with 12 bases between the two germline ends. Per the germline V gene, CDR1 is ENHRY and CDR2 is SYGVKD. The CDR3 is made up of 13 amino acids. The CDR3 coding sequence is TGTGCCACGGCTAGGGGGTACCAAGAGACCCAGTACTTC. Translated: CATARGYQETQYF.

The rearrangement uses TRBV9 and TRBJ2-3, with 8 bases identical to TRBD1. V gave up 4 bases and J gave up 2 bases; unmatched junction bases: 6. Germline CDR1 reads SGDLS; CDR2 reads YYNGEE. The CDR3 consists of 15 residues. The CDR3 bases are TGTGCCAGCAGCCCTGGGACAGGAAACACAGATACGCAGTATTTT. It codes for CASSPGTGNTDTQYF.

The rearrangement joins TRBV28 to TRBJ2-7, with D unresolved. The germline V gene has CDR1 MDHEN and CDR2 SYDVKM. V was cut by 8 bases and J by 3 bases, with 8 bases left in between. The CDR3 has 11 residues. CDR3 sequence: CASGGYYEQYF. DNA of the CDR3: TGTGCCAGCGGCGGTTACTACGAGCAGTACTTC.

This chain links TRBV13 with TRBJ2-5; possibly TRBD2 for D (6 bases). Trimming took off 0 bases at V and 6 bases at J, with 14 bases between the two ends. CDR3 length equals 15 residues. Germline V lookup: CDR1 PRHDT, CDR2 FYEKMQ (reference sequence). CDR3 amino acids: CASSLGRQGGKTQYF. DNA of the CDR3: TGTGCCAGCAGCTTAGGCCGGCAGGGAGGAAAGACCCAGTACTTC. The full variable domain, completed using reference TRBV13 and TRBJ2-5, is AAGVIQSPRHLIKEKRETATLKCYPIPRHDTVYWYQQGPGQDPQFLISFYEKMQSDKGSIPDRFSAQQFSDYHSELNMSSLELGDSALYFCASSLGRQGGKTQYFGPGTRLLVL.

The chain couples TRBV19 to TRBJ1-1; a weak D match, TRBD1 (6 bases). The germline gives CDR1 LNHDA, CDR2 SQIVND (reference sequence). The V and J ends lost 4 bases and 13 bases respectively, with 25 bases between them. The CDR3 extends over 15 amino acids. Written as DNA, the CDR3 is TGTGCCAGTAGTACCGACCATACAGGGTCAGAAGGGCTTTTCTTT. Amino acid sequence: CASSTDHTGSEGLFF.

The V and J genes are TRBV5-1 and TRBJ2-1; D might be TRBD1 (6 bases). V was shortened by 2 bases and J by 8 bases, with 17 bases between the two germline ends. Germline-derived CDR1 and CDR2 are SGHRS and YFSETQ. The CDR3 loop spans 15 amino acids. The CDR3 nucleotides are TGCGCCAGCAGCTTCACAGGGCCTCTGGCTGATGAGCAGTTCTTC. This encodes CASSFTGPLADEQFF.